Listed here is a single TCR beta chain. No antigen is known for it. No much larger clone exists at a distance of one base, and base qualities are not known. The V end loses 1 base and the J end loses 7 bases, and a stretch of 7 bases separates them. The CDR3 starts with the cysteine, ends with the phenylalanine, and has 13 residues. Only the CDR3 DNA is retained, 39 bases long and in frame from the first base. Reading the germline V gene gives CDR1 SGHTA and CDR2 FQGNSA. This specimen belongs to a study of cytomegalovirus exposure and HLA in healthy donors (dated by TCRdb to the late 2010s). Background on the whole study: According to a later analysis, the 120 or so validation repertoires were produced on the same platform as the approximately 690 repertoires of the first cohort. The aim of the study was to test whether cataloging public T cell receptors could identify signatures of past pathogen exposure. Along with the approximately 700-subject first cohort, a separate validation cohort of 120 different subjects was used. High-throughput TCR immunosequencing, statistical association of individual TCRs with disease status, and machine learning were combined to predict cytomegalovirus infection status. Here is what the overall study found, with its caveats: The classifier was reported to diagnose cytomegalovirus status with high specificity and sensitivity in both the original cohort and the validation cohort. Subsequent analysis determined that TCRs grouped into clusters in the first cohort also showed a tendency toward co-occurrence across the roughly 110 validation repertoires, and roughly 94% of cluster scores exceeded 0. The authors suggested that the approach could potentially be generalized to other disease states and immunological phenotypes. The study gave a list of over 150 TCR beta chains associated with cytomegalovirus. The validation cohort had no HLA typing available for a later analysis, so co-occurrence within that cohort was assessed over all 110 or so repertoires. While some public TCRs were present in many individuals, most TCR sequences turned up only very rarely across donors. In vitro tests confirmed that a few of the cytomegalovirus-associated TCR beta chains recognize cytomegalovirus antigens.

The donors belonged to the validation cohort of around 120 subjects, which was separate from the roughly 670-subject first cohort. Libraries were made using the immunoSEQ multiplex PCR assay. The source study handled its data this way. A statistical classification framework was built to diagnose cytomegalovirus status from the catalog of TCR beta chain sequences. TCRdb carries this immuneACCESS record with in-frame sequences only. Its versions omit some clonotypes, under half of them owing to an unresolved V gene in the studies checked, with the rest unexplained. V, J and clone size derive from that table, while D and trimming were established from the DNA sequence. The sample data list 130,000 or so clones, and nearly 90% of these were observed just once. The ten largest clones capture around 1.2% of the sample.

Sequenced sample: PBMCs. This receptor was identified in a woman aged 18-30 years in good health and CMV-seronegative. The V gene is TRBV7-2 and the J gene is TRBJ2-2, with the D gene too uncertain to name. The CDR3 is CASSLDSHGELFF. DNA sequence: TGTGCCAGCAGCTTAGACAGCCACGGGGAGCTGTTTTTT.